This entry features one T cell receptor beta chain sequence. Trimming took 0 bases from V and 5 from J; bases not matched to a gene: 11. The CDR3 length is 19 residues. Per germline, CDR1 SGHTA and CDR2 FQGNSA. Using a J-beta primer mix together with a sample-barcoded 5' primer, a second PCR was run for about 6 to 11 cycles. TCRdb reanalysed the 5' RACE reads using MiXCR and keeps one entry per CDR3 protein. The sample yields roughly 560,000 distinct CDR3 sequences, about 25% seen once. The sample is drawn from a study of blood T cells in healthy people across ages. This same sample was also part of a study on T cells of mothers and their children. As that study records: Mothers gave over 9 million TCR beta CDR3 reads each, and children several million each.

This sequence joins TRBV7-2 and TRBJ2-5, with 14 bases aligning to TRBD2. This TCR was recovered from a boy aged 5-17 years in good health. Material: blood. The CDR3, as DNA: TGTGCCAGCAGCTTAGCCAGAGGAGGACTAGCGGGGGGTCTGGAGACCCAGTACTTC. Protein: CASSLARGGLAGGLETQYF.